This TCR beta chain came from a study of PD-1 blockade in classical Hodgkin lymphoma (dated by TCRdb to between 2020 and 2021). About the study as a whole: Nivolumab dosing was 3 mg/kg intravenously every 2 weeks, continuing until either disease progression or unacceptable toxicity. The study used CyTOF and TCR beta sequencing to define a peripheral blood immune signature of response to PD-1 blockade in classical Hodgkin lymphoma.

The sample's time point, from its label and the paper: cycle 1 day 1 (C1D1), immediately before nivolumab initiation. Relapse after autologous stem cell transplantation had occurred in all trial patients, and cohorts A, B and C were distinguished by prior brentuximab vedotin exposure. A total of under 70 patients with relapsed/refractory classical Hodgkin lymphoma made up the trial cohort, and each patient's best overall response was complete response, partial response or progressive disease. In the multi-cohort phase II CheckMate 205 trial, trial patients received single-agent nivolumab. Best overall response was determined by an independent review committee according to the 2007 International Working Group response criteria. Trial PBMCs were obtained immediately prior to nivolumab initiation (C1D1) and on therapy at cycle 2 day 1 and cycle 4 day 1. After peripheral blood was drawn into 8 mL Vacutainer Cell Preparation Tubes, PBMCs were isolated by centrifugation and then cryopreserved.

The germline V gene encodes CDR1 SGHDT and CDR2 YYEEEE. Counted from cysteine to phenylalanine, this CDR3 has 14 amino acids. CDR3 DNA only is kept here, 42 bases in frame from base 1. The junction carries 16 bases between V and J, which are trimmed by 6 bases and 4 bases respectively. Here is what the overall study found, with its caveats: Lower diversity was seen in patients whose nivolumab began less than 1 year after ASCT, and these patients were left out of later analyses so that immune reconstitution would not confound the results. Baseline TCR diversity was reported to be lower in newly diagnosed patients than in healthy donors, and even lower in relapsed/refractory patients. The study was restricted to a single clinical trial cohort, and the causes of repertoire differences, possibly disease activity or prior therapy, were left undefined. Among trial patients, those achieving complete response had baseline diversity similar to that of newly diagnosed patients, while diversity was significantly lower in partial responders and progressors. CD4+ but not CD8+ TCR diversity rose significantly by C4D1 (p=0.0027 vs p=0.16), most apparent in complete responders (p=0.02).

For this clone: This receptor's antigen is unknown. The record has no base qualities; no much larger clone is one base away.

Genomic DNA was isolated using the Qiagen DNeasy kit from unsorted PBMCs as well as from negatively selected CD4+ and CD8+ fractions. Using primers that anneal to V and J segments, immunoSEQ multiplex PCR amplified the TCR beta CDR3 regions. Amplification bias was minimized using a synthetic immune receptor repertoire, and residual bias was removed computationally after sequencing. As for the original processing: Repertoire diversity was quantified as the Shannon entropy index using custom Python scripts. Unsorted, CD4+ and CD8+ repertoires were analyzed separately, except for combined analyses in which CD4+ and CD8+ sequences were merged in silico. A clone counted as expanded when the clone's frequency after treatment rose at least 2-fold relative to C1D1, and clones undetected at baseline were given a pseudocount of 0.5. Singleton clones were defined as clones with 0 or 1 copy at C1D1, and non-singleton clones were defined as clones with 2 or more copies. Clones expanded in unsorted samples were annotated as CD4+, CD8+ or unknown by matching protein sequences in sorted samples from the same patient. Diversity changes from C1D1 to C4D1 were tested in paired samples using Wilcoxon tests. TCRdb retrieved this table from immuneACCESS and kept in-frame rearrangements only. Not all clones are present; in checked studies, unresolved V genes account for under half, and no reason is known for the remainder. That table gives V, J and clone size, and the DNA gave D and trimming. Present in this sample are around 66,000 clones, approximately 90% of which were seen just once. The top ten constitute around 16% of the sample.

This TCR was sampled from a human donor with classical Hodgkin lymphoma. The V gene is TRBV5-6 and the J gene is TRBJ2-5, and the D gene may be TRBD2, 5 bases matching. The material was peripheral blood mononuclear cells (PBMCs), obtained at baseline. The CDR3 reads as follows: CASTLRDWGETQYF. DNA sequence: TGTGCCAGCACCCTCCGGGATTGGGGAGAGACCCAGTACTTC.